This paragraph covers one T cell receptor beta chain sequence. The antigen remains undetermined. The CDR3 extends over 14 amino acids. CDR1 SGHDT and CDR2 YYEEEE come from the germline V gene. Trimming stripped 4 bases from V and 4 bases from J, with 14 bases between. Using immunoSEQ multiplex PCR, the repertoire was profiled, and TCRdb retains in-frame clones only, with some absent. The data hold around 2,800 clones, with nearly 80% observed a single time. The data originate from a study of T cells and Merkel cell carcinoma outcomes. General study findings and limits: Reportedly, T-cell repertoire with density predicts Merkel cell carcinoma outcomes.

The receptor was isolated from a human donor with Merkel cell carcinoma. V and J are TRBV5-6 and TRBJ1-1; no reliable D call. The specimen sequenced was tumor tissue from Merkel cell carcinoma. The CDR3 DNA reads TGTGCCAGCAGCCCTTCCGGGTCGACCACTGAAGCTTTCTTT. Translating gives CASSPSGSTTEAFF. The variable domain in full, with the rest retrieved from reference TRBV5-6 and TRBJ1-1, is DAGVTQSPTHLIKTRGQQVTLRCSPKSGHDTVSWYQQALGQGPQFIFQYYEEEERQRGNFPDRFSGHQFPNYSSELNVNALLLGDSALYLCASSPSGSTTEAFFGQGTRLTVV.